This T cell receptor beta chain was sequenced during a study of shared clonotypes between healthy human individuals. Points from the study as a whole: Clonotypes that were shared across a handful of donors made up around 5% of naive CD4 clonotypes. Despite large depth, sorted-subset datasets appeared incompletely sequenced.

Free of recent acute infections or vaccinations, the donors were healthy HIV-negative adults. Profiled with immunoSEQ multiplex PCR; TCRdb holds only in-frame clones, not every one. The sample lists over a million clones; roughly 96% were seen once. In the case of this clone: Its antigen is unknown.

Germline CDR1 and CDR2: SEHNR and FQNEAQ (reference sequence). The length of the CDR3 is 15 residues. V was shortened by 1 base and J by 1 base, with 10 bases between the two germline ends. The J gene is TRBJ2-5, the V gene TRBV7-9; either TRBD1 or TRBD2 may fit D (6 bases each). Sequencing was carried out using naive CD4+ T cells sorted from blood. As to subset: CD45RA+ positively selected. The receptor was isolated from a man aged 25 to 45 in good health. The CDR3 DNA follows: TGTGCCAGCAGCTTAGGTCGGGGGCTCCAAGAGACCCAGTACTTC. It is translated as CASSLGRGLQETQYF.